This TCR beta chain is from a study of vaccination and CD4 T cells after COVID-19 (dated by TCRdb to between 2021 and 2024). Regarding the research as a whole: Convalescent patients had a positive SARS-CoV-2 result on nasal swab PCR, and of these patients, fewer than ten had mild disease and one had severe disease. The convalescent cohort comprised six males and four females, including two Hispanic individuals, seven Caucasians, two Asians and one multiracial person. Each participant got two doses of either the Pfizer-BioNTech BNT162b2 vaccine (n=8) or the Moderna mRNA-1273 vaccine (n=2). Post-COVID blood samples from convalescent patients were collected a median of approximately 93 days after diagnosis, with a range of about 35 to 180 days. Post-vaccine blood samples were taken a median of 72 days after the second vaccine dose, with a range of about 13 to 250 days. A few convalescent patients gave samples both early after vaccination (day 14) and late after vaccination (days 161 to 241). Culture stimuli were overlapping spike peptide pools from SARS-CoV-2 and from the common cold coronaviruses HCoV-NL63, HCoV-OC43 and HCoV-229E. In control cultures, a CEFX viral epitope pool was used as positive control, an HIV-1 Nef peptide pool was used as negative control, or no peptide was added. In ten to eleven COVID-19 convalescent patients and 4 infection-naive healthy vaccine recipients, the spike-specific CD4+ TCR repertoire before mRNA vaccination was compared with the repertoire after mRNA vaccination. Summary of the overall study and its limitations: Among convalescent patients, a median about 87% of the SARS-CoV-2-reactive clones seen after vaccination appeared only after vaccination, which suggests priming specific to the vaccine. Although the median number of SARS-CoV-2-reactive clonotypes went up from more than 20 after infection to 35 to 40 after vaccination, the increase was not significant. Of the vaccine-specific clones in convalescent patients, 304 of 307, or nearly all, reacted only to SARS-CoV-2 spike and did not cross-react with common cold coronaviruses. Relatively few convalescent patients were included in the study, and early timepoints after natural infection were not analyzed.

The sample's time point, from its label and the paper: late sampling 161 to 241 days after vaccination in three convalescent patients. Sample treatment or condition, as interpreted from the label and publication: approximately 9-day PBMC culture with coronavirus spike peptide pools or control peptides (ViraFEST assay). To expand antigen-specific T cells with peptide pools and then pick out the expanded clonotypes through TCR sequencing, the study relied on the ViraFEST assay. The positive SARS-CoV-2 PCR tests of the convalescent patients were dated from March to December 2020, before the Alpha, Beta and Delta variants emerged in the United States. PBMCs were cultured at approximately 2.1 million per well in IMDM supplemented with roughly 5% human AB serum and 8.5 to 10 IU/ml IL-2, with about 11 ug/ml peptide pools added. Half of the culture medium was replaced with fresh IL-2-containing medium on days 3 and 7. After 9 to 10 days of culture, CD4+ T cells were isolated by negative selection using the EasySep CD4+ T cell isolation kit. Ficoll-Paque Plus gradient centrifugation was used to isolate PBMCs from whole blood, and the isolated PBMCs were then either used fresh or cryopreserved at -140C. In general, triplicate wells were set up for every culture condition.

The germline V gene provides CDR1 SQVTM and CDR2 ANQGSEA. Clipping removes 7 bases from V and 2 bases from J, with 6 as the unmatched junction base count. The CDR3 measures 13 amino acids from cysteine to phenylalanine. The read is trimmed to its CDR3 DNA, 39 bases read in frame from base 1. With respect to this clonotype: Its target antigen remains unknown. Base qualities are missing; no much larger clone stands one base away.

The method was PCR. TCR sequencing of DNA from cultured CD4+ T cells used the Oncomine TCR Beta short-read assay at the Johns Hopkins FTIC core. Genomic DNA was extracted from the cultured CD4+ T cells with the QIAamp micro DNA kit. The Oncomine TCR Beta libraries from cultured CD4+ T cells were pooled using unique dual indexes and then sequenced on an Illumina iSeq 100. Per the authors' processing: Non-productive sequences were removed, and CDR3s not starting with C, not ending with F or W, or shorter than 7 amino acids were discarded. The MANAFEST web application was used to identify antigen-specific clonotypes by comparing peptide-stimulated wells against reference wells and other culture wells. To be called positive, a clone needed an FDR below 0.05, an odds ratio above 5, and a productive frequency above 0.1% in at least two of three replicate wells. Cross-reactive clonotypes were defined as significantly expanded in both SARS-CoV-2 spike wells and at least one common cold coronavirus spike condition. CDR3 homology was assessed with Levenshtein distances (stringdist) and unrooted phylogenetic trees (ape) in R version 3.6.1. The public reads were quality trimmed at Q25 with fastp and then assembled into clones with MiXCR by TCRdb, keeping productive beta chains. Rows are unified per CDR3 protein, each entry keeping the most common DNA and genes. None of the V and J calls come from the authors' own analysis; TCRdb made them. In this sample the table shows 20,000 to 25,000 distinct CDR3 sequences, around 30% of which occur a single time. The top ten hold approximately 9% of the sample.

The sequence links TRBV29-1 to TRBJ1-2, with 8 bases matching TRBD1. The sequence came from a human donor who had recovered from COVID-19. Sequencing was performed on CD4+ T cells from blood, cultured in vitro, taken about 7 months after SARS-CoV-2 vaccination. The sequenced DNA is TGCAGCGCTCAGGGGGCGATAAACTATGGCTACACCTTC. The translation is CSAQGAINYGYTF.